Included here is one T cell receptor (beta chain) sequence, with context. The CDR3 spans 16 residues. Trimming at V came to 7 bases and at J to 2 bases, leaving 9 bases not matched to a gene. Per the germline V gene, CDR1 is SGHRS and CDR2 is YFSETQ. Methods used by the authors: Amplification from reference gene primers served as the basis for estimated nucleated cell counts. Clones were sequenced by immunoSEQ multiplex PCR, and TCRdb holds only the in-frame ones, with some missing. D and trimming were read from the DNA, whereas the V and J calls and clone size are those reported in that table. Here the sample spans 65,000 to 90,000 clones, roughly four fifths being singletons. These data are taken from a study of blood T cell repertoires in COVID-19. Study in general: COVID-19 samples collected from the United States, Italy and Spain covered acute and convalescent phases. In each case, the material was cDNA or gDNA derived from T cells, B-cell-depleted T cells, or PBMCs.

The receptor comes from a man aged 55 to 70 with acute or convalescent COVID-19. This chain connects TRBV5-1 to TRBJ2-3; 11 bases fit TRBD2. Sequencing was performed on peripheral blood. The CDR3 region has the DNA TGCGCCAGCCTTTCAGGGACTAGCGGTGTCACAGATACGCAGTATTTT. This gives the protein CASLSGTSGVTDTQYF.